This section outlines one TCR beta chain sequence together with its context. The antigen remains unidentified. These data come from a study of T cell responses to AZD1222 COVID-19 vaccine. Study-wide results and caveats: Every sample of the repertoires postdated the peak T cell response. Seropositive AZD1222 recipients at baseline numbered only five or six. Females outnumbered males among donors, who were mostly white British; clonal diversity was possibly underestimated. CD4 TCRs covered the whole spike, strongest at regions 160-218 and 743-854.

The method was immunoSEQ multiplex PCR; TCRdb's version includes in-frame clones alone and lacks a portion of them. The top ten clones hold roughly 5.3% of a sample with about 86,000 clones, 89% of them seen once. V was clipped by 3 bases and J by 4 bases, with 18 bases between them. Germline CDR1 and CDR2: LGHNA and YSLEER. The CDR3 length is 16 residues. This TCR was sampled from an adult who received the AZD1222 COVID-19 vaccine. The V call is TRBV4-3, the J call TRBJ1-2, with no clear D. Here the sequenced sample was peripheral blood, taken 28 days after the second AZD1222 dose. CDR3 sequence reads: CASSHELGGTPYGYTF. CDR3 DNA sequence: TGCGCCAGCAGCCACGAACTGGGAGGAACCCCCTATGGCTACACCTTC.